These T cell receptor beta chains were read from a single sample in a study of Ad26.COV2.S vaccination and SARS-CoV-2 variants. The repertoire was sequenced with immunoSEQ multiplex PCR; TCRdb's copy has only in-frame clones and lacks some. Of around 450,000 clones in the sample, 70% to 90% were seen once. Sequencing was performed on peripheral blood, taken in a trial of Ad26.COV2.S vaccine versus placebo. These receptors came from a person aged 18 to 65 who received the Ad26.COV2.S COVID-19 vaccine or a placebo. Both conserved end residues are part of each CDR3. Fields, in order: clone size, D gene, CDR3 length, J gene, V gene, CDR3 protein, CDR3 DNA. D genes are given only for firm matches. Rows give clone size only sometimes, using once, few, many, or a class for an expanded clone.

clone size: .
D gene: TRBD1
CDR3 length: 19
J gene: TRBJ1-2
V gene: TRBV4-3
CDR3 protein: CASSQDAKRGTGGPYGYTF
CDR3 DNA: TGCGCCAGCAGCCAAGACGCAAAAAGAGGGACAGGAGGACCCTATGGCTACACCTTC

clone size: many
D gene: .
CDR3 length: 12
J gene: TRBJ2-3
V gene: TRBV28
CDR3 protein: CASSSRDPKVYF
CDR3 DNA: TGTGCCAGCAGTTCACGGGACCCCAAGGTGTATTTT

clone size: .
D gene: .
CDR3 length: 15
J gene: TRBJ2-1
V gene: TRBV7-9
CDR3 protein: CASSLGGFPYNEQFF
CDR3 DNA: TGTGCCAGCAGCTTAGGGGGGTTCCCCTACAATGAGCAGTTCTTC

clone size: .
D gene: .
CDR3 length: 11
J gene: TRBJ2-7
V gene: TRBV11-2
CDR3 protein: CASSLGSEQYF
CDR3 DNA: TGTGCCAGCAGCCTGGGGTCCGAGCAGTACTTC

clone size: .
D gene: TRBD2
CDR3 length: 20
J gene: TRBJ2-3
V gene: TRBV5-1
CDR3 protein: CASSWPPAGGAGGGTDTQYF
CDR3 DNA: TGCGCCAGCAGCTGGCCCCCAGCGGGGGGGGCGGGAGGTGGCACAGATACGCAGTATTTT

clone size: .
D gene: TRBD2
CDR3 length: 15
J gene: TRBJ2-5
V gene: TRBV7-8
CDR3 protein: CASTPMRGAGETQYF
CDR3 DNA: TGTGCCAGCACCCCTATGCGGGGGGCGGGGGAGACCCAGTACTTC

clone size: few
D gene: .
CDR3 length: 15
J gene: TRBJ2-7
V gene: TRBV27
CDR3 protein: CASSFLGSSSYEQYF
CDR3 DNA: TGTGCCAGCAGTTTCTTGGGCAGCAGCTCCTACGAGCAGTACTTC

clone size: .
D gene: TRBD2
CDR3 length: 19
J gene: TRBJ2-3
V gene: TRBV5-1
CDR3 protein: CASSRRTSGGAGSTDTQYF
CDR3 DNA: TGCGCCAGCAGCCGAAGGACTAGCGGGGGGGCCGGGAGCACAGATACGCAGTATTTT

clone size: once
D gene: .
CDR3 length: 15
J gene: TRBJ1-6
V gene: TRBV5-1
CDR3 protein: CASRGENTGNSPLHF
CDR3 DNA: TGCGCCAGCAGAGGAGAAAACACCGGTAATTCACCCCTCCACTTT

clone size: .
D gene: .
CDR3 length: 14
J gene: TRBJ1-6
V gene: TRBV6-5
CDR3 protein: CASSYVGGNSPLHF
CDR3 DNA: TGTGCCAGCAGTTATGTCGGTGGGAATTCACCCCTCCACTTT

clone size: .
D gene: .
CDR3 length: 16
J gene: TRBJ1-4
V gene: TRBV9
CDR3 protein: CASSVGGQGRSEKLFF
CDR3 DNA: TGTGCCAGCAGCGTAGGGGGGCAGGGACGGAGTGAAAAACTGTTTTTT

clone size: .
D gene: .
CDR3 length: 12
J gene: TRBJ1-5
V gene: TRBV28
CDR3 protein: CASTRGSQPQHF
CDR3 DNA: TGTGCCAGCACCAGGGGTTCTCAGCCCCAGCATTTT

clone size: few
D gene: .
CDR3 length: 13
J gene: TRBJ1-1
V gene: TRBV11-2
CDR3 protein: CASSSQGNTEAFF
CDR3 DNA: TGTGCCAGCAGCTCACAGGGGAACACTGAAGCTTTCTTT

clone size: .
D gene: .
CDR3 length: 13
J gene: TRBJ1-5
V gene: TRBV7-2
CDR3 protein: CASSSQQDQPQHF
CDR3 DNA: TGTGCCAGCAGCTCACAGCAGGATCAGCCCCAGCATTTT

clone size: .
D gene: TRBD2
CDR3 length: 16
J gene: TRBJ2-2
V gene: TRBV4-2
CDR3 protein: CASSQVPSGGSGELFF
CDR3 DNA: TGTGCCAGCAGCCAAGTTCCTAGCGGGGGTTCCGGGGAGCTGTTTTTT

clone size: few
D gene: .
CDR3 length: 12
J gene: TRBJ1-6
V gene: TRBV7-9
CDR3 protein: CASSLDRSPLHF
CDR3 DNA: TGTGCCAGCAGCTTAGATCGGTCACCCCTCCACTTT

clone size: .
D gene: .
CDR3 length: 14
J gene: TRBJ1-1
V gene: TRBV28
CDR3 protein: CASRPGGFNTEAFF
CDR3 DNA: TGTGCCAGCCGCCCCGGGGGGTTTAACACTGAAGCTTTCTTT

clone size: .
D gene: TRBD1
CDR3 length: 15
J gene: TRBJ2-5
V gene: TRBV11-2
CDR3 protein: CASSFDRGLQETQYF
CDR3 DNA: TGTGCCAGCAGCTTTGACAGGGGGCTCCAAGAGACCCAGTACTTC

clone size: once
D gene: .
CDR3 length: 11
J gene: TRBJ2-7
V gene: TRBV29-1
CDR3 protein: CSAHHIDEQYF
CDR3 DNA: TGCAGCGCTCATCACATCGACGAGCAGTACTTC

clone size: .
D gene: .
CDR3 length: 14
J gene: TRBJ1-5
V gene: TRBV29-1
CDR3 protein: CSVGEADSNQPQHF
CDR3 DNA: TGCAGCGTTGGTGAGGCAGACAGCAATCAGCCCCAGCATTTT

clone size: .
D gene: TRBD1
CDR3 length: 14
J gene: TRBJ2-5
V gene: TRBV30
CDR3 protein: CAWSPGQDQETQYF
CDR3 DNA: TGTGCCTGGAGCCCGGGACAGGACCAAGAGACCCAGTACTTC

clone size: .
D gene: .
CDR3 length: 14
J gene: TRBJ1-1
V gene: TRBV30
CDR3 protein: CAWRADTSVTEAFF
CDR3 DNA: TGTGCCTGGAGGGCTGACACTTCGGTCACTGAAGCTTTCTTT

clone size: .
D gene: TRBD2
CDR3 length: 15
J gene: TRBJ2-5
V gene: TRBV7-6
CDR3 protein: CASSREWGGEETQYF
CDR3 DNA: TGTGCCAGCAGCCGCGAGTGGGGGGGGGAAGAGACCCAGTACTTC

clone size: .
D gene: TRBD1
CDR3 length: 14
J gene: TRBJ1-2
V gene: TRBV7-9
CDR3 protein: CASSLTGDYYGYTF
CDR3 DNA: TGTGCCAGCAGCTTAACAGGGGACTACTATGGCTACACCTTC

clone size: .
D gene: .
CDR3 length: 13
J gene: TRBJ1-1
V gene: TRBV12-3/TRBV12-4
CDR3 protein: CASGMYRGAEAFF
CDR3 DNA: TGTGCCAGCGGAATGTACCGTGGGGCTGAAGCTTTCTTT

clone size: .
D gene: .
CDR3 length: 11
J gene: TRBJ1-2
V gene: TRBV2
CDR3 protein: CASRATDGYTF
CDR3 DNA: TGTGCCAGCAGAGCGACAGATGGCTACACCTTC

clone size: .
D gene: TRBD2
CDR3 length: 15
J gene: TRBJ2-5
V gene: TRBV9
CDR3 protein: CASSVVGGESYPQYF
CDR3 DNA: TGTGCCAGCAGCGTAGTCGGGGGGGAAAGCTACCCCCAGTACTTC

clone size: .
D gene: TRBD1
CDR3 length: 16
J gene: TRBJ1-5
V gene: TRBV6-1
CDR3 protein: CASSARTGGGNQPQHF
CDR3 DNA: TGTGCCAGCAGTGCCCGGACAGGGGGCGGAAATCAGCCCCAGCATTTT

clone size: .
D gene: TRBD1
CDR3 length: 18
J gene: TRBJ1-5
V gene: TRBV4-1
CDR3 protein: CASSPQLLGQGTRQPQHF
CDR3 DNA: TGCGCCAGCAGCCCCCAACTTTTGGGACAGGGGACGAGGCAGCCCCAGCATTTT

clone size: .
D gene: .
CDR3 length: 19
J gene: TRBJ1-2
V gene: TRBV9
CDR3 protein: CASSDSPTAIDGGGYGYTF
CDR3 DNA: TGTGCCAGCAGCGATAGCCCAACAGCGATAGATGGAGGGGGCTATGGCTACACCTTC

clone size: .
D gene: .
CDR3 length: 13
J gene: TRBJ2-2
V gene: TRBV5-1
CDR3 protein: CASSVGYTGELFF
CDR3 DNA: TGCGCCAGCAGCGTAGGGTACACCGGGGAGCTGTTTTTT

clone size: .
D gene: .
CDR3 length: 15
J gene: TRBJ1-2
V gene: TRBV5-1
CDR3 protein: CASSLDGGGVYGYTF
CDR3 DNA: TGCGCCAGCAGCTTGGACGGGGGAGGGGTCTATGGCTACACCTTC

clone size: .
D gene: TRBD1
CDR3 length: 16
J gene: TRBJ1-2
V gene: TRBV11-2
CDR3 protein: CASSLAGTGDNYGYTF
CDR3 DNA: TGTGCCAGCAGCTTAGCGGGGACAGGGGATAACTATGGCTACACCTTC

clone size: .
D gene: .
CDR3 length: 16
J gene: TRBJ2-7
V gene: TRBV6-2/TRBV6-3
CDR3 protein: CASSYSIGRGSYEQYF
CDR3 DNA: TGTGCCAGCAGTTACTCGATAGGGAGAGGATCCTACGAGCAGTACTTC

clone size: .
D gene: TRBD1
CDR3 length: 16
J gene: TRBJ1-5
V gene: TRBV6-1
CDR3 protein: CASSESRTGSNQPQHF
CDR3 DNA: TGTGCCAGCAGTGAATCGAGGACAGGGAGCAATCAGCCCCAGCATTTT

clone size: .
D gene: TRBD1
CDR3 length: 11
J gene: TRBJ2-1
V gene: TRBV7-9
CDR3 protein: CASSPGGEQFF
CDR3 DNA: TGTGCCAGCAGTCCAGGGGGTGAGCAGTTCTTC

clone size: .
D gene: .
CDR3 length: 13
J gene: TRBJ2-5
V gene: TRBV2
CDR3 protein: CALGAGRLETQYF
CDR3 DNA: TGTGCTCTGGGGGCAGGGCGTTTAGAGACCCAGTACTTC

clone size: .
D gene: TRBD1
CDR3 length: 15
J gene: TRBJ1-2
V gene: TRBV28
CDR3 protein: CASSSPGGPNYGYTF
CDR3 DNA: TGTGCCAGCAGTTCTCCAGGGGGCCCTAACTATGGCTACACCTTC

clone size: .
D gene: .
CDR3 length: 16
J gene: TRBJ2-3
V gene: TRBV7-9
CDR3 protein: CASSSIRGAGTDTQYF
CDR3 DNA: TGTGCCAGCAGCTCCATTCGGGGGGCGGGGACAGATACGCAGTATTTT